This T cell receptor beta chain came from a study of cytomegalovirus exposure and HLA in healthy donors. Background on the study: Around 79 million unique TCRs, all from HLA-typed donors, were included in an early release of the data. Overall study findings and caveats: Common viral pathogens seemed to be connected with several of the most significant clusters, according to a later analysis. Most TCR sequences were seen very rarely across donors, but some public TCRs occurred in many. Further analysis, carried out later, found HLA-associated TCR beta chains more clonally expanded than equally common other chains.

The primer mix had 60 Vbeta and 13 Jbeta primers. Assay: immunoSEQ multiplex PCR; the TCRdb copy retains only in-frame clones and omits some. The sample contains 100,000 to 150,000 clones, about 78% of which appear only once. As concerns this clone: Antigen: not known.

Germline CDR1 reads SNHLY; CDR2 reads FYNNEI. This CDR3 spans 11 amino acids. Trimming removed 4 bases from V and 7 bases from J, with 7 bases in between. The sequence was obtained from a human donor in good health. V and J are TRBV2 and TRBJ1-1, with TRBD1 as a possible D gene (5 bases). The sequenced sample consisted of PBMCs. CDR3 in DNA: TGTGCCAGCAGTGTGGGGCGTGAAGCTTTCTTT. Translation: CASSVGREAFF.